This T cell receptor (beta chain) was sequenced in a study of sequential checkpoint blockade in melanoma. At the level of the study: Around 21 patients had matched tumor biopsies before treatment and at week 13 after nivolumab or ipilimumab alone.

Treatment noted: randomized to nivolumab then ipilimumab (arm A) or the reverse (arm B). TCRdb keeps only in-frame clones here, not all; method: immunoSEQ multiplex PCR. The table includes nearly 9,000 clones, more than 20% detected once. Germline V gene sequence: CDR1 MNHGY, CDR2 SAAAGT. Trimming removed 9 bases from V and 6 bases from J, with 20 bases in between. The CDR3 is 14 residues long. This clone occurred a few times. The source is a human donor with melanoma. The chain recombines TRBV6-8 with TRBJ1-2; perhaps TRBD1 as D (5 bases). Sequenced here: tumor tissue (inferred from file names), sampled from a patient given nivolumab and ipilimumab in sequence. CDR3 sequence: CASKGDAAGNGYTF. In DNA, the CDR3 is TGTGCCAGTAAGGGTGACGCGGCAGGGAATGGCTACACCTTC.